One sample yielded the 29 T cell receptor beta chains listed below, sequenced in a study of T cell responses to AZD1222 COVID-19 vaccine. Profiling relied on immunoSEQ multiplex PCR, and the TCRdb table lists in-frame clones only, not all of them. The table records about 120,000 clones, 80% to 90% of them present only once. The source material was peripheral blood, sampled on day 0 of AZD1222 vaccination. These TCRs come from an adult in good health.

The J gene is TRBJ2-1, the V gene TRBV7-9; maybe TRBD1 (6 bases). The V gene's germline CDR1 is SEHNR and CDR2 FQNEAQ (reference sequence). The germline V and J ends were trimmed by 7 bases and 8 bases, with 18 bases remaining between them. The CDR3 contains 14 residues. CDR3 bases: TGTGCCAGCAACATTCCCCCAGGGGAGCATGAGCAGTTCTTC. Protein sequence: CASNIPPGEHEQFF.

This chain connects TRBV29-1 to TRBJ2-2, with D unclear. V was pared by 2 bases and J by 4 bases, with 11 bases between. The V gene's germline CDR1 is SQVTM and CDR2 ANQGSEA. The CDR3 sequence is 14 residues long. CDR3 in DNA: TGCAGCGTTGAACTGGCGCAACGCACCGGGGAGCTGTTTTTT. Translating gives CSVELAQRTGELFF.

The V call is TRBV5-1, the J call TRBJ1-1, with D uncertain. CDR1 and CDR2 from the germline V gene are SGHRS and YFSETQ. Deletions cut 0 bases from V and 1 base from J, with 13 bases between. The CDR3 has 16 residues. The CDR3 region is CASSLGAHQENTEAFF. DNA of the CDR3: TGCGCCAGCAGCTTGGGCGCACACCAAGAGAACACTGAAGCTTTCTTT.

In its sample, this clone was seen once. The V gene is TRBV5-4, the J gene TRBJ1-1; 7 bases agree with TRBD1. This CDR3 is 13 amino acids long. Germline V gene data show CDR1 as SGHNT and CDR2 as YYREEE (reference sequence). Unmatched junction bases numbered 5, after V lost 5 bases and J lost 4 bases. CDR3 nucleotide sequence: TGTGCCAGCAGTCTCCCAGGGGGCACTGAAGCTTTCTTT. Its translation is CASSLPGGTEAFF.

V is TRBV10-3 and J is TRBJ1-4; no clear D gene. The germline V gene has CDR1 ENHRY and CDR2 SYGVKD. V shed 2 bases and J shed 5 bases, with 12 bases lying between them. CDR3 length equals 15 residues. DNA of the CDR3: TGTGCCATCAGTGAGACTAAAGGTTCCAATGAAAAACTGTTTTTT. Translating gives CAISETKGSNEKLFF.

This chain links TRBV3-1 (or the pseudogene TRBV3-2) with TRBJ1-6; the D gene is possibly TRBD1 (5 bases). The CDR3 consists of 12 residues. The germline V gene has CDR1 LGHDT and CDR2 YNNKEL (reference sequence). V lost 1 base, J lost 14 bases, and 9 bases lay in between. The CDR3 loop is CASSQGGYSLHF. In nucleotides, the CDR3 is TGTGCCAGCAGCCAAGGGGGCTATTCCCTCCACTTT.

The J gene is TRBJ1-6, the V gene TRBV2, with a tentative D call TRBD1 (6 bases). The V gene's germline CDR1 is SNHLY and CDR2 FYNNEI. V lost 8 bases to trimming and J lost 10 bases, with 18 bases between them. The CDR3 is 14 residues long. CDR3 loop: CASEGVVRPSPLHF. In DNA, the CDR3 is TGTGCCAGCGAGGGGGTTGTCCGACCCTCACCCCTCCACTTT.

V gene TRBV19 combines with J gene TRBJ1-6; a possible D gene is TRBD1 (6 bases). Deletions cut 7 bases from V and 3 bases from J, with 13 bases between. Germline assignment: CDR1 LNHDA and CDR2 SQIVND (reference sequence). This CDR3 region has 15 residues. The CDR3 sequence: CASTRGDNYNSPLHF. CDR3 coding DNA: TGTGCCAGTACCAGAGGGGACAACTATAATTCACCCCTCCACTTT.

The CDR3 is CATSRDLYETQYF. CDR3 nucleotides: TGTGCCACCAGCAGAGATTTATACGAGACCCAGTACTTC. The chain combines TRBV15 with TRBJ2-5; D is unclear. This CDR3 has 13 residues. CDR1 and CDR2 (germline): LNHNV, YYDKDF (reference sequence). V was clipped by 0 bases and J by 5 bases, with 7 bases between them. Based on the CDR3 plus reference TRBV15 and TRBJ2-5, the full variable domain is DAMVIQNPRYQVTQFGKPVTLSCSQTLNHNVMYWYQQKSSQAPKLLFHYYDKDFNNEADTPDNFQSRRPNTSFCFLDIRSPGLGDTAMYLCATSRDLYETQYFGPGTRLLVL.

V usage is TRBV9 and J usage is TRBJ2-1; TRBD2 matches at 7 bases. The CDR3 sequence is 13 residues long. The V gene's germline CDR1 is SGDLS and CDR2 YYNGEE. With V trimmed by 4 bases and J by 7 bases, 5 bases remained unmatched. DNA of the CDR3: TGTGCCAGCAGCCCGTCGGGAGGTAATGAGCAGTTCTTC. Residues: CASSPSGGNEQFF.

This chain links TRBV5-1 with TRBJ2-1, with 11 bases lining up with TRBD1. The CDR3 runs to 14 residues. The germline gives CDR1 SGHRS, CDR2 YFSETQ. V was clipped by 5 bases and J by 9 bases; unmatched bases: 7. This CDR3 is CASRLGQGAGEQFF. The CDR3 DNA reads as TGCGCCAGCAGACTAGGACAGGGGGCAGGTGAGCAGTTCTTC.

The rearrangement joins TRBV18 to TRBJ1-2; 10 bases align to TRBD1. V shed 3 bases and J 7 bases; nucleotides not matched to a gene: 14. Per germline, CDR1 KGHSH and CDR2 LQKENI. This CDR3 has 17 residues. The CDR3 here is CASSPDQDRGSLSGYTF. The CDR3 DNA reads TGTGCCAGCTCACCCGACCAGGACAGGGGGTCATTGAGTGGCTACACCTTC.

This chain uses TRBV11-2 with TRBJ1-4; 7 nucleotides match TRBD1. Germline CDR1 SGHAT, CDR2 FQNNGV. This CDR3 has 15 amino acids. The ends lost 6 bases at V and 4 bases at J; junction bases unmatched: 8. The chain's CDR3 is CASSYEGQINEKLFF. CDR3 coding DNA: TGTGCCAGCAGTTACGAGGGACAGATTAATGAAAAACTGTTTTTT. Using reference TRBV11-2 and TRBJ1-4 for the parts outside the CDR3, the full variable domain is EAGVAQSPRYKIIEKRQSVAFWCNPISGHATLYWYQQILGQGPKLLIQFQNNGVVDDSQLPKDRFSAERLKGVDSTLKIQPAKLEDSAVYLCASSYEGQINEKLFFGSGTQLSVL.

The chain recombines TRBV5-5 with TRBJ2-1; TRBD1 matches at 8 bases. V was clipped by 2 bases and J by 1 base; unmatched bases: 2. The CDR3 spans 15 residues. Looked up from germline, CDR1 is SGHKS and CDR2 is YYEKEE (reference sequence). This chain's CDR3 is CASSLRQGSYNEQFF. The CDR3 coding sequence is TGTGCCAGCAGCTTACGACAGGGGTCCTACAATGAGCAGTTCTTC.

V usage is TRBV7-2 and J usage is TRBJ2-7; no definite D call. The ends were cut back, 5 bases at V and 1 base at J, with 27 bases in the middle. The CDR3 consists of 19 residues. Germline values: CDR1 SGHTA, CDR2 FQGNSA. The CDR3 coding sequence is TGTGCCAGCAGCCTCCACAGACCTCGTGCGATAGTTTCTTCCTACGAGCAGTACTTC. Encoded protein: CASSLHRPRAIVSSYEQYF.

V and J are TRBV5-4 and TRBJ1-6; tentatively, D is TRBD1 (5 bases). Trimming pared 6 bases from V and 11 bases from J, leaving 15 bases between. Looked up from germline, CDR1 is SGHNT and CDR2 is YYREEE (reference sequence). The CDR3 runs to 13 residues. CDR3 residues: CASTAGDSPPLHF. The CDR3 bases are TGTGCCAGCACCGCGGGGGATTCTCCACCCCTCCACTTT.

This chain joins TRBV6-1 and TRBJ1-2; 7 positions match TRBD1. Trimming at V came to 4 bases and at J to 3 bases, leaving 11 bases not matched to a gene. CDR3 size: 16 residues. Germline V gives CDR1 MNHNS, CDR2 SASEGT. In DNA, the CDR3 is TGTGCCAGCAGTGTGAGACAGGGCGCTTGGGACTATGGCTACACCTTC. Protein sequence: CASSVRQGAWDYGYTF.

The J gene is TRBJ2-7, the V gene TRBV12-3 or TRBV12-4, with D uncertain. Trimming took 3 bases from V and 5 from J, leaving 11 bases between them. The CDR3 spans 13 residues. In DNA, the CDR3 is TGTGCCAGCAGTTTTGGCAGAAGGGACGAGCAGTACTTC. Amino acid sequence: CASSFGRRDEQYF.

V is TRBV29-1 and J is TRBJ1-1; TRBD1 matches 8 bases. Looked up from germline, CDR1 is SQVTM and CDR2 is ANQGSEA. After removal of 7 bases from V and 3 bases from J, the junction contained 4 bases not matched to a gene. This CDR3 spans 12 amino acids. The CDR3 DNA reads as TGCAGCGCCAGGGGGCAGGACACTGAAGCTTTCTTT. Protein product: CSARGQDTEAFF.

This clone was found once. The V and J genes are TRBV28 and TRBJ2-7; D not resolved. Per germline, CDR1 MDHEN and CDR2 SYDVKM. V shed 9 bases and J shed 3 bases, with 12 bases lying between them. The CDR3 is made up of 12 amino acids. CDR3 residues: CARGTDFYEQYF. Written as DNA, the CDR3 is TGTGCCAGAGGAACAGATTTCTACGAGCAGTACTTC.

This chain joins TRBV29-1 and TRBJ1-2; 9 bases line up with TRBD1. The CDR3 is 13 residues long. J lost 8 bases, V lost 1 base, and 5 bases had no gene match. Germline V CDR1 and CDR2: SQVTM, ANQGSEA. The CDR3 sequence: CSVEGQGVYGYTF. DNA for the CDR3: TGCAGCGTTGAAGGACAGGGGGTTTACGGCTACACCTTC.

This clone was detected only once. This chain links TRBV18 with TRBJ2-7, with 8 bases aligning to TRBD1. The ends lost 4 bases at V and 3 bases at J; junction bases unmatched: 2. The CDR3 extends over 13 amino acids. Germline lookup yields CDR1 KGHSH and CDR2 LQKENI. CDR3 sequence: CASSRGQGYEQYF. The CDR3 DNA sequence: TGTGCCAGCTCACGCGGACAGGGCTACGAGCAGTACTTC.

The chain uses TRBV29-1 and TRBJ1-1; D call uncertain. The CDR3 is 12 amino acids. CDR1 is SQVTM and CDR2 is ANQGSEA in the germline V gene. Trimming took 7 bases from V and 2 from J, leaving 11 bases between them. DNA of the CDR3: TGCAGCGCTAGGGCACCCAACACTGAAGCTTTCTTT. Residues: CSARAPNTEAFF.

This rearrangement joins TRBV19 to TRBJ1-2, with 7 bases that match TRBD1. The CDR3 covers 14 residues. Germline V CDR1 and CDR2: LNHDA, SQIVND (reference sequence). The V gene end was trimmed by 5 bases and the J gene end by 2 bases; junction bases not matched to a gene: 5. The CDR3 sequence: CASSGTQGNYGYTF. The CDR3 DNA reads TGTGCCAGTAGTGGAACACAGGGGAACTATGGCTACACCTTC.

This rearrangement joins TRBV11-1 to TRBJ1-6; 7 bases line up with TRBD1. The CDR3 consists of 15 residues. Germline assignment: CDR1 SGHAT and CDR2 FQDESV (reference sequence). The V segment lost 6 bases and the J segment 8 bases; nucleotides outside the gene matches: 10. CDR3 bases: TGTGCCAGCAGGTCCGGTGGCAGGGGGTATTCACCCCTCCACTTT. This sequence encodes CASRSGGRGYSPLHF.

With regard to this clone: In the same sample, other DNA sequences code for this CDR3. The V call is TRBV9, the J call TRBJ2-7; 9 positions match TRBD1. V lost 0 bases and J lost 4; bases outside the gene matches: 5. The germline gives CDR1 SGDLS, CDR2 YYNGEE. The CDR3 is 15 residues long. The CDR3 region is CASSVGGQGGYEQYF. In DNA form, the CDR3 reads TGTGCCAGCAGCGTAGGGGGACAGGGTGGATACGAGCAGTACTTC.

V is TRBV2 and J is TRBJ2-5; TRBD2 aligns across 10 bases. This CDR3 comprises 17 residues. The V gene end was trimmed by 3 bases and the J gene end by 5 bases; junction bases not matched to a gene: 12. Per germline, CDR1 SNHLY and CDR2 FYNNEI. The chain's CDR3 is CASSEFFTSGAVETQYF. Written as DNA, the CDR3 is TGTGCCAGCAGTGAGTTTTTTACTAGCGGGGCGGTGGAGACCCAGTACTTC.

The rearrangement links TRBV6-5 to TRBJ1-1; tentatively, D is TRBD1 (6 bases). The germline V gene encodes CDR1 MNHEY and CDR2 SVGAGI. The CDR3 length is 14 residues. Trimming pared 6 bases from V and 4 bases from J, leaving 15 bases between. The CDR3 loop is CASRLRGGITEAFF. In DNA, the CDR3 is TGTGCCAGCAGACTAAGGGGGGGGATCACTGAAGCTTTCTTT.

The genes are TRBV18 and TRBJ1-5, with D unclear. Germline V lookup: CDR1 KGHSH, CDR2 LQKENI. V lost 8 bases to trimming and J lost 3 bases, with 17 bases between them. CDR3 size: 15 residues. CDR3 loop: CASTLDGGSNQPQHF. DNA for the CDR3: TGTGCCAGCACGTTGGACGGAGGTTCCAATCAGCCCCAGCATTTT.